This paragraph reports one TCR beta chain. These data come from a study of blood T cell repertoires in COVID-19. As for the study in general: PBMCs, B-cell-depleted T cells, or T cells provided the cDNA or gDNA that made up the material.

Original analysis: Amplification with reference gene primers provided the estimates of nucleated cell counts. Assay used: immunoSEQ multiplex PCR; TCRdb lists only in-frame clones, some missing. D and trimming come from the DNA, and the V and J calls and clone size come from that table. The profile shows 150,000 to 250,000 clones, approximately 94% of them singletons. The CDR3 contains 15 residues. Trimming removed 3 bases at V and 3 bases at J, with 12 bases between. Germline lookup yields CDR1 SGHTA and CDR2 FQGNSA. The rearrangement links TRBV7-2 to TRBJ1-3, with a tentative D call TRBD1 (5 bases). The TCR was taken from a man aged 25-40 years with COVID-19, enrolled during active disease. The sample comprised peripheral blood. The DNA for the CDR3 is TGTGCCAGCAGCTTCCAGGGAGGCGGTGGAAACACCATATATTTT. It codes for CASSFQGGGGNTIYF.